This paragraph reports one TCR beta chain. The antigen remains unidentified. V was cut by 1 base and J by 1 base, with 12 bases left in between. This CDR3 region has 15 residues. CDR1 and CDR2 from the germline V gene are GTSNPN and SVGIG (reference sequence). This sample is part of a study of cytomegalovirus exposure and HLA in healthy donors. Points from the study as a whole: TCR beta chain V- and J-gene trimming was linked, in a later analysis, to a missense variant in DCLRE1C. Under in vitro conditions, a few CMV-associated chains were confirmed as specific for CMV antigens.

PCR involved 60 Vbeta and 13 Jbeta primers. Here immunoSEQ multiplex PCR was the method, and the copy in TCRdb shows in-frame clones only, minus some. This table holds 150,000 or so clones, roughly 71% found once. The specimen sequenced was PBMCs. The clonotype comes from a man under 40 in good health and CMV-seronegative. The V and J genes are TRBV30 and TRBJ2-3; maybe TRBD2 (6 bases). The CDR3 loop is CAWSGGRRGTDTQYF. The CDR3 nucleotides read TGTGCCTGGAGTGGGGGGAGGCGGGGCACAGATACGCAGTATTTT. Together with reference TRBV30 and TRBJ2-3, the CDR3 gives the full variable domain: SQTIHQWPATLVQPVGSPLSLECTVEGTSNPNLYWYRQAAGRGLQLLFYSVGIGQISSEVPQNLSASRPQDRQFILSSKKLLLSDSGFYLCAWSGGRRGTDTQYFGPGTRLTVL.